This T cell receptor (beta chain) was sequenced in a study of T cells after posttransplantation cyclophosphamide. Study results and caveats: Tissue-infiltrating T cells from skin or gut overlapped little with blood T cells. Donor-recipient repertoire similarity was low at 1-2 months, rising over year one. After PTCy, TRB diversity resembled that of CNI/methotrexate controls.

The CDR3 is 14 amino acids. V was pared by 3 bases and J by 5 bases, with 2 bases of the junction left unmatched. Germline V gene data show CDR1 as SGHRS and CDR2 as YFSETQ. This table comes from immunoSEQ multiplex PCR, and its TCRdb copy is limited to in-frame clones, with some not included. The profile shows about 5,900 clones, approximately 83% of them singletons. In the case of this clone: Its antigen is not known.

Cyclophosphamide on days +3 and +4 followed busulfan-fludarabine conditioning and a marrow graft. The clonotype originates from a male patient in his 50s who received an allogeneic stem cell transplant from a related donor and was CMV-positive. T cells may partly derive from the graft donor. Sample: CD4+ T cells sorted from blood, taken about 350 days after allogeneic stem cell transplant with posttransplant cyclophosphamide. This chain links TRBV5-1 with TRBJ1-5, with 10 bases lining up with TRBD1. CDR3 nucleotides: TGCGCCAGCAGCTGGGGGACAGGGGATCAGCCCCAGCATTTT. This sequence encodes CASSWGTGDQPQHF.